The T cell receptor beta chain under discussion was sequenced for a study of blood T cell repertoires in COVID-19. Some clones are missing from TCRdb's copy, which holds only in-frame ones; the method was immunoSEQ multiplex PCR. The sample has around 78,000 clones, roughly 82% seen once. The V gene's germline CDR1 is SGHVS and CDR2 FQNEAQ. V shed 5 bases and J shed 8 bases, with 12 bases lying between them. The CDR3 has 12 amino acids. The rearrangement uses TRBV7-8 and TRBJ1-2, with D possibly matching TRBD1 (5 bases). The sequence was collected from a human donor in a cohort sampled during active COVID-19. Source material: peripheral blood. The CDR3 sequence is CASSPYRQGYTF. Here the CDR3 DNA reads TGTGCCAGCAGCCCGTACAGGCAGGGCTACACCTTC.